The 14 T cell receptor beta chains presented below share a single source sample, sequenced in a study of CD8 T cells in Susac syndrome (dated by TCRdb to the late 2010s). Receptor amplification or capture employed the immunoSEQ multiplex PCR assay. RNA was extracted using the RNeasy kit, and roughly 0.45 to 1 microgram was reverse transcribed with random hexamers. TCRdb cleaned the public reads at Q25 with fastp, built clones with MiXCR and kept in-frame beta chains. When rows share a CDR3 protein, they turn into one entry using the most common DNA and genes. This sample holds approximately 120,000 distinct CDR3 sequences; approximately 95% were observed only once. The ten largest clones take up 0.25% to 0.35% of the sample. Sequencing was carried out using CD8+ T cells from PBMCs. These receptors came from a human donor with multiple sclerosis.

The chain joins TRBV28 to TRBJ1-1; D unclear. Per the germline V gene, CDR1 is MDHEN and CDR2 is SYDVKM. The CDR3 has 13 residues. Between the trimmed V and J ends, which lost 3 bases and 4 bases, there was a span of 9 bases. The CDR3 reads CASSFVRGTEAFF. In DNA, the CDR3 is TGTGCCAGCAGTTTTGTTCGGGGCACTGAAGCTTTCTTT.

V usage is TRBV24-1 and J usage is TRBJ1-2; no clear D. Germline V lookup: CDR1 KGHDR, CDR2 SFDVKD. This CDR3 region has 16 residues. V was pared by 4 bases and J by 3 bases, with 17 bases between. The chain's CDR3 is CATSEPPGFWHYGYTF. The CDR3 bases are TGTGCCACCAGTGAACCCCCTGGGTTCTGGCACTATGGCTACACCTTC.

The J gene is TRBJ2-1, the V gene TRBV12-3 or TRBV12-4; 13 bases match TRBD2. The CDR3 runs 15 residues. J gave up 10 bases and V 4 bases, and 7 bases lay outside the gene matches. The CDR3 here is CASSSGLAGVREQFF. The CDR3 DNA reads as TGTGCCAGCAGTTCCGGACTAGCGGGAGTAAGGGAGCAGTTCTTC.

The V and J genes are TRBV20-1 and TRBJ2-3; no firm D call. Germline-derived CDR1 and CDR2 are DFQATT and SNEGSKA (reference sequence). V was trimmed by 2 bases and J by 3 bases, leaving 12 bases between them. The CDR3 contains 14 residues. The CDR3 nucleotides are TGCAGTGCTAGAAGTCGGGTTAGAACAGATACGCAGTATTTT. Translated, it gives CSARSRVRTDTQYF.

The V and J genes are TRBV12-3 or TRBV12-4 and TRBJ2-7; no clear D gene. There are 12 residues in the CDR3. The V end was cut by 3 bases, the J end by 3 bases, with 6 bases between. CDR3 loop: CASSFVRYEQYF. The CDR3 nucleotides are TGTGCCAGCAGTTTCGTCCGCTACGAGCAGTACTTC.

The CDR3 sequence is CASSPRLAGGLETQYF. CDR3 DNA: TGTGCCAGCAGCCCCAGACTAGCAGGGGGTCTAGAGACCCAGTACTTC. The gene calls are TRBV7-2 and TRBJ2-5; D may correspond to TRBD1 or TRBD2 (7 bases each). Per the germline V gene, CDR1 is SGHTA and CDR2 is FQGNSA. V shed 5 bases and J shed 4 bases, with 20 bases lying between them. The CDR3 consists of 16 residues.

On this clonotype: One junction end disagrees with the germline gene, perhaps due to a read error. CDR3 region: CATSLNEQFF. CDR3 bases: TGTGCCACCAGTCTCAATGAGCAGTTCTTC. This chain joins TRBV28 and TRBJ2-1, with D uncertain. The length of the CDR3 is 10 residues. Germline V gives CDR1 MDHEN, CDR2 SYDVKM. Full variable domain (outside the CDR3, taken from reference TRBV28 and TRBJ2-1): DVKVTQSSRYLVKRTGEKVFLECVQDMDHENMFWYRQDPGLGLRLIYFSYDVKMKEKGDIPEGYSVSREKKERFSLILESASTNQTSMYLCATSLNEQFFGPGTRLTVL.

The rearrangement links TRBV29-1 to TRBJ2-7; no firm D call. Per germline, CDR1 SQVTM and CDR2 ANQGSEA. V was clipped by 4 bases and J by 0 bases, with 7 bases between them. The CDR3 runs 12 residues. CDR3 protein: CSVGVNSYEQYF. For the CDR3, the DNA is TGCAGCGTTGGTGTGAACTCCTACGAGCAGTACTTC.

In nucleotides, the CDR3 is TGTGCCACCAGTGATTTAAGGGGAACGAACACCGGGGAGCTGTTTTTT. This gives the protein CATSDLRGTNTGELFF. The chain recombines TRBV24-1 with TRBJ2-2, with a possible D match to TRBD1 (5 bases). The CDR3 loop spans 16 amino acids. The V gene lost 1 base and the J gene lost 0 bases, with 8 bases spanning the gap. Germline CDR1 reads KGHDR; CDR2 reads SFDVKD.

The V gene is TRBV5-6, the J gene TRBJ2-1, with TRBD2 identical over 9 bases. The CDR3 extends over 15 amino acids. Per the germline V gene, CDR1 is SGHDT and CDR2 is YYEEEE. The V segment lost 3 bases and the J segment 5 bases; nucleotides outside the gene matches: 6. The DNA of the CDR3 is TGTGCCAGCAGCTGGACTAGCGAGATCGACAATGAGCAGTTCTTC. Protein product: CASSWTSEIDNEQFF.

The chain has TRBV11-2 and TRBJ2-6, with D possibly matching TRBD1 (5 bases). Trimming removed 0 bases from V and 0 bases from J, with 12 bases in between. Germline CDR1 and CDR2: SGHAT and FQNNGV. The CDR3 spans 18 residues. The CDR3 DNA follows: TGTGCCAGCAGCTTAGACCGACAGAGGTACTCTGGGGCCAACGTCCTGACTTTC. Translated: CASSLDRQRYSGANVLTF.

The chain has TRBV23-1 and TRBJ2-5, with D perhaps TRBD2 (5 bases). TRBV23-1 is labeled an ORF, and its function is uncertain. V lost 8 bases, J lost 9 bases, and 13 bases lay in between. CDR3 length: 11 residues. The CDR3 sequence: CASVRAVAQYF. In nucleotides, the CDR3 is TGCGCCAGCGTGAGGGCGGTGGCCCAGTACTTC.

The J gene is TRBJ2-5, the V gene TRBV3-1; D unresolved. Trimming pared 0 bases from V and 6 bases from J, leaving 5 bases between. CDR1 is LGHDT, CDR2 YNNKEL, per germline (reference sequence). The CDR3 is made up of 12 amino acids. CDR3 sequence (DNA): TGTGCCAGCAGCCAAGATGTAAAGACCCAGTACTTC. It specifies CASSQDVKTQYF.

The J gene is TRBJ2-2, the V gene TRBV18; possible D gene TRBD2, 5 bases. Looked up from germline, CDR1 is KGHSH and CDR2 is LQKENI. CDR3 length: 18 residues. Trimming took 1 base from V and 4 from J, leaving 19 bases between them. The CDR3: CASSPQSASNVFTGELFF. The DNA of the CDR3 is TGTGCCAGCTCACCACAATCGGCTAGCAATGTATTCACCGGGGAGCTGTTTTTT.